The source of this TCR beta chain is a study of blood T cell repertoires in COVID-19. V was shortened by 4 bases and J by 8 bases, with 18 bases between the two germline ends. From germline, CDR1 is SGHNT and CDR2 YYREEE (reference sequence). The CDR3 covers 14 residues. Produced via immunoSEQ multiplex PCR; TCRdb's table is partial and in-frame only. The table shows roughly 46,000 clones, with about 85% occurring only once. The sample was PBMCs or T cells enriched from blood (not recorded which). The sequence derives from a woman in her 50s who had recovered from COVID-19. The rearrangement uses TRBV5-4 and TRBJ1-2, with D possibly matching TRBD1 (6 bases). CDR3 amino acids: CASSQDRGDRGYTF. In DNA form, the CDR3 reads TGTGCCAGCAGCCAGGACAGAGGAGATCGCGGCTACACCTTC.